This TCR beta chain was sequenced for a study of shared clonotypes between healthy human individuals. About the research overall: The donors, a couple of women and three men, were aged 18 to 49. Findings and limits, study-wide: Relative to memory subsets, naive subsets generally showed larger estimated richness. Clonotypes shared by all four donors outscored non-shared clonotypes in generation probability.

On this clone itself: The antigen is unknown.

V lost 4 bases, J lost 2 bases, and 12 bases lay in between. There are 13 residues in the CDR3. Germline V gene data show CDR1 as GTSNPN and CDR2 as SVGIG (reference sequence). Data came from immunoSEQ multiplex PCR; TCRdb stores just in-frame clones and leaves some out. The table records about 980,000 clones, over 60% of them present only once. Sequencing input: memory CD4+ T cells sorted from blood. Regarding subset: CD45RA-negative fraction. This sequence joins TRBV30 and TRBJ2-7, with D perhaps TRBD1 (6 bases). This clonotype was sampled from a man aged 18 to 29 in good health. The DNA for the CDR3 is TGTGCCTGGAACGACAGGAGAACCTACGAGCAGTACTTC. Protein product: CAWNDRRTYEQYF.